This T cell receptor beta chain is drawn from a study of shared clonotypes between healthy human individuals (dated by TCRdb to 2018 to 2020). Describing the broader study: The cohort comprised two women and a few men aged 18 to 49 years. For each donor, CD4 naive and CD4 memory were each given three plates, CD8 naive was given two plates, and CD8 memory was given one plate. Blood TCR repertoires of 5 or 6 healthy adults were deeply sequenced to estimate repertoire size and the extent of clonotype sharing between individuals. To increase sequencing depth and limit assay-specific biases, TCR repertoire library preparation and sequencing were carried out by different laboratories using diverse techniques. Leukapheresis yielded between about 0.94 and 9.5 billion PBMCs per donor.

CD8 naive samples were obtained by positive selection for CCR7 among CD45RO-negative cells, yielding a CD45RA+CCR7+ population from which TemRA cells were excluded. Donors were healthy HIV-negative adults with no recently reported acute infections or vaccinations. All donors were Caucasian adults living in Nashville, Tennessee, USA. Blood was obtained by leukapheresis, after which PBMCs were separated by Ficoll-Histopaque density gradient centrifugation and cryopreserved in liquid nitrogen vapor phase. Purity and quantity of every magnetically sorted T cell population were checked by analytical flow cytometry. Genomic DNA was isolated from every sorted fraction and measured by UV absorbance on a Nanodrop 2000c. Details on this clone: Its antigen remains unidentified. No base qualities exist here, and no much larger clone lies one base off it. Additional DNA sequences in this sample encode the identical CDR3.

Here is what the overall study found, with its caveats: Only blood was sampled, and tissue TCR repertoires likely differ from those in blood. Pairwise subsampling indicated that sequencing depth was expected to affect the degree of clonotype sharing among donors. Because the study included a small number of donors, the genetic and exposure-history diversity represented was limited. Compared with non-shared clonotypes, the clonotypes found in all four sorted-subset donors had higher generation probabilities. Even with the large sequencing depth, rarefaction of the sorted-subset datasets indicated that sequencing was incomplete. Sharing across a few donors was observed for roughly 5.4% of naive CD4, under 4% of naive CD8, 2.3% of memory CD4, and roughly 0.4% of memory CD8 clonotypes. Estimated clonotype richness was generally larger for naive than for memory subsets.

Using the deep immunoSEQ assay, TCR CDR3 regions were amplified from genomic DNA by multiplex PCR. Genomic DNA extracted from each cell subset was distributed evenly over all wells of several immunoSEQ 96-well plates, and each plate served as one replicate. For sorted subsets, around 0.2 ug of genomic DNA, equivalent to around 31,000 T cell genomes, went into each replicate PCR. Purified libraries were quantified with a Qubit 3.0 fluorometer, sized on a Bioanalyzer 2100, and re-quantified with the KAPA Library Quantification kit. Each immunoSEQ 96-well plate was sequenced on its own single-read 150-cycle Illumina NextSeq 550 flow cell. As for how the authors treated the data: The immunoSEQ output contained only junctional sequences without quality scores, so filtering could not match that applied to full-length reads. Sequences were annotated with PyIR, a Python wrapper for IgBLAST v1.9, using IMGT germline references to assign V/J genes and CDR3. Reads were filtered out if the reads had weak V/J assignments (E-value above 1e-6), no CDR3, stop codons, out-of-frame junctions, or ambiguous translated residues. V3J clonotypes were defined as sequences sharing an identical inferred V gene, J gene, and CDR3 amino acid sequence. The percentage overlap between two repertoires was calculated by dividing the number of shared unique clonotypes by the size of the smaller repertoire. RTK rarefaction, the Chao1 estimator, and Recon v2.1 estimates of unobserved clonotypes were used to assess repertoire richness. Generation probabilities were computed with OLGA for all TCRbeta clonotypes obtained by the gDNA method from four donors. The immuneACCESS repertoire file appears here via TCRdb, limited to in-frame rearrangements. These files lack a portion of the clones; in checked studies, under half of the deficit traces to unresolved V genes, and the cause of the others is not known. D and trimming were read from the DNA, whereas the V and J calls and clone size are those reported in that table. The sample table shows millions of clones, and just under 95% are seen once. The ten largest clones capture 1.1% of the sample.

There are 14 amino acids in the CDR3, from cysteine to phenylalanine inclusive. Of the read, only the CDR3 DNA is kept; its 42 bases are in frame from base 1. V loses 2 bases of germline sequence and J loses 2 bases, and the interval between the two ends is 9 bases. CDR1 and CDR2 are drawn from the germline V gene: MNHEY, SVGAGI. This sequence originates from a man between 18 and 29 years old in good health. The material sequenced was naive CD8+ T cells sorted from blood. What this sample's cell subset or site label stands for: CD45RA+CCR7+. Recombination joined TRBV6-5 with TRBJ2-5; the D gene assignment is ambiguous. The DNA sequence follows: TGTGCCAGCAGTTACGATGGCAATCAAGAGACCCAGTACTTC. This is translated as CASSYDGNQETQYF.